These T cell receptor beta chains were read from a single sample in a study of vaccination and CD4 T cells after COVID-19. Using its own MiXCR run on the PCR reads, TCRdb lists one record per CDR3 protein. The data hold around 19,000 distinct CDR3 sequences, with about two fifths observed a single time. The antigens these receptors bind are not known. The sequencing used CD4+ T cells from blood, cultured in vitro, collected before SARS-CoV-2 vaccination. These receptors were collected from a human donor who had recovered from COVID-19. The CDR3 runs from the conserved cysteine through the conserved F or W. D genes are given only for firm matches. Size is stated for part of the rows, as once, few or many counts, or as a class when the clone is expanded.

j_call clone_size v_call d_call cdr3_nt cdr3_aa
TRBJ2-3 few TRBV2 TRBD2 TGTGCCAGCAGTGTTCCGGGACTAGCGGGGAACACAGATACGCAGTATTTT CASSVPGLAGNTDTQYF
TRBJ2-1 once TRBV27 . TGTGCCAGCAGGGAGGGGGCCTCCTACAATGAGCAGTTCTTC CASREGASYNEQFF
TRBJ1-5 . TRBV2 TRBD1 TGTGCCAGCAGTCCGGGACAGGGGTACAATCAGCCCCAGCATTTT CASSPGQGYNQPQHF
TRBJ2-1 . TRBV6-1 TRBD1 TGTGCCAGCATGTTAACAGGGGGCGAATACAATGAGCAGTTCTTC CASMLTGGEYNEQFF
TRBJ1-5 . TRBV11-3 TRBD1 TGTGCCAGCGGACAGGGCGGCAATCAGCCCCAGCATTTT CASGQGGNQPQHF
TRBJ2-7 . TRBV6-5 TRBD2 TGTGCCAGCAGTTACTCTAGTCCTCCGCGGGGGTACGAGCAGTACTTC CASSYSSPPRGYEQYF
TRBJ2-7 few TRBV6-2/TRBV6-3 TRBD1 TGTGCCAGCAGAAAATCGGGACAGGGCTCATACGAGCAGTACTTC CASRKSGQGSYEQYF
TRBJ1-1 few TRBV27 . TGTGCCAGCACATCCGGGACACCAAACACTGAAGCTTTCTTT CASTSGTPNTEAFF
TRBJ2-1 once TRBV24-1 TRBD2 TGTGCCACCAGTGATCCGGCGGGAGGGTCCTACAATGAGCAGTTCTTC CATSDPAGGSYNEQFF
TRBJ1-1 once TRBV10-3 . TGTGCCATCAGTGATGTGGGGTTGAATCGAGGGAATAAAGCTTTCTTT CAISDVGLNRGNKAFF
TRBJ1-1 few TRBV19 . TGTGCCAGTAGTAAACAGGGAAGGTCCACTGAAGCTTTCTTT CASSKQGRSTEAFF